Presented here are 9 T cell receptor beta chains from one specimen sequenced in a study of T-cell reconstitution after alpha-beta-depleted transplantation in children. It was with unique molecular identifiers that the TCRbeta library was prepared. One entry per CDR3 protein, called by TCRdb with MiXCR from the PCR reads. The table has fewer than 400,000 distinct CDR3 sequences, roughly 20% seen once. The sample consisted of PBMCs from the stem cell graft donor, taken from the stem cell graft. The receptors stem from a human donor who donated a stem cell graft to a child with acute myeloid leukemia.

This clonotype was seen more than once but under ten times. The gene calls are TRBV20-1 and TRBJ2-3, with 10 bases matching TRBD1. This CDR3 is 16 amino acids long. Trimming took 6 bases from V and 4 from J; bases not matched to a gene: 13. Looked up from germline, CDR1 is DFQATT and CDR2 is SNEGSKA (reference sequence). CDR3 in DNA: TGCAGTGCCCCCAGGACGACCGGGACAGGGGCAGATACGCAGTATTTT. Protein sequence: CSAPRTTGTGADTQYF.

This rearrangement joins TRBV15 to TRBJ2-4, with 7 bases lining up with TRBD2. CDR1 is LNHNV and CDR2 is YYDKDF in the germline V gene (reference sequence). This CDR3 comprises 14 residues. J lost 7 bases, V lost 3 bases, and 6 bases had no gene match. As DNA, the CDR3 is TGTGCCACCAGCAGGGTCAAGGGAGGGAACATTCAGTACTTC. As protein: CATSRVKGGNIQYF.

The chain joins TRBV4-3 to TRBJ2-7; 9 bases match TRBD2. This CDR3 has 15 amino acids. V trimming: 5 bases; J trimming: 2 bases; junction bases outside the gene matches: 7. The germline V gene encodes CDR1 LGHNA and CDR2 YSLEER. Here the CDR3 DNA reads TGCGCCAGCAGCAATATAGCGGGAGACGCCTACGAGCAGTACTTC. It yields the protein CASSNIAGDAYEQYF.

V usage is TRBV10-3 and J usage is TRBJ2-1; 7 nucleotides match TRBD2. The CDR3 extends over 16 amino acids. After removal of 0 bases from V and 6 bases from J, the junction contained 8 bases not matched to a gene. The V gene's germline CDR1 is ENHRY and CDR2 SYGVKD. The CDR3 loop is CAISESRERDLNEQFF. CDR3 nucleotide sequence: TGTGCCATCAGTGAGTCTCGGGAGCGGGACCTCAATGAGCAGTTCTTC.

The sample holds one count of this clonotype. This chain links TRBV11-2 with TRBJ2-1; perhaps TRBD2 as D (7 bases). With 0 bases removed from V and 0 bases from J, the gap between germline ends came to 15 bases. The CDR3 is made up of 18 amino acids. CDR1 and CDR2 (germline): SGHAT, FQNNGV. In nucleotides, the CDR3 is TGTGCCAGCAGCTTAGAGGGGGGGGCGGGCAGCTCCTACAATGAGCAGTTCTTC. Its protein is CASSLEGGAGSSYNEQFF.

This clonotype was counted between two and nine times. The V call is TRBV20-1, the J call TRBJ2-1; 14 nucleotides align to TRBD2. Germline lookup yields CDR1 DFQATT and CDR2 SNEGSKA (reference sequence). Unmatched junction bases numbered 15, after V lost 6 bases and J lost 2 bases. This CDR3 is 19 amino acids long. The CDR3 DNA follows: TGCAGTGCCGGGAAGTCGACTAGCGGGAGGGCTAGGACCTACAATGAGCAGTTCTTC. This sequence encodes CSAGKSTSGRARTYNEQFF.

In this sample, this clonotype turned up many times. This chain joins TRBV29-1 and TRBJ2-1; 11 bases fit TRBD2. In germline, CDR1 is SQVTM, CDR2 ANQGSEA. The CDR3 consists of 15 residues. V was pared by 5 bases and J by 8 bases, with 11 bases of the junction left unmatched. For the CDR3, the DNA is TGCAGCGTTCGGGTAGGCACTAGCGGGGGTGATGAGCAGTTCTTC. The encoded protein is CSVRVGTSGGDEQFF.

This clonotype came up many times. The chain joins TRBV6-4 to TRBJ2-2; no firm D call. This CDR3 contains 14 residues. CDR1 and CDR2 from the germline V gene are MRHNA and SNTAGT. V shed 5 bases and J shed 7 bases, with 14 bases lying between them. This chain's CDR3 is CASSYYPSDGELFF. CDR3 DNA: TGTGCCAGCAGTTACTACCCTTCGGACGGGGAGCTGTTTTTT.

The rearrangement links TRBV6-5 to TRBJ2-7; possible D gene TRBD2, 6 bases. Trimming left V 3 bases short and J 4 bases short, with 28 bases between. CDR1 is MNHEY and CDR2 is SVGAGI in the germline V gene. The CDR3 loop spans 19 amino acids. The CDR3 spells CASSYSSRRGGGLPYEQYF. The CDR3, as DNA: TGTGCCAGCAGTTATAGTTCTCGGCGGGGTGGTGGACTCCCTTACGAGCAGTACTTC.